Sequencing of this TCR beta chain was carried out in a study of blood T cell repertoires in COVID-19. Overall study context: Some COVID-19 samples were acute and others convalescent; all came from the United States, Italy and Spain. The cDNA or gDNA used as material had been derived from T cells, B-cell-depleted T cells, or PBMCs.

Per the original data handling: Quantification of nucleated cells was approximated via reference gene primer amplification. The repertoire was sequenced with immunoSEQ multiplex PCR; TCRdb's copy has only in-frame clones and lacks some. That table furnishes V, J and clone size, whereas the DNA furnished D and trimming. The repertoire consists of 170,000 or so clones, with around nine tenths occurring once and the leading ten covering 0.53%. The sequenced material came from peripheral blood. This TCR was recovered from a man aged 45-65 years with acute or convalescent COVID-19.

CDR3 in DNA: TGTGCCACCCAGGGGACGAACACCGGGGAGCTGTTTTTT. Residues: CATQGTNTGELFF. The chain recombines TRBV28 with TRBJ2-2, with D possibly TRBD1 on 6 matching bases. Deletions cut 10 bases from V and 0 bases from J, with 9 bases between. The CDR3 totals 13 residues. Germline CDR1 is MDHEN and CDR2 is SYDVKM.